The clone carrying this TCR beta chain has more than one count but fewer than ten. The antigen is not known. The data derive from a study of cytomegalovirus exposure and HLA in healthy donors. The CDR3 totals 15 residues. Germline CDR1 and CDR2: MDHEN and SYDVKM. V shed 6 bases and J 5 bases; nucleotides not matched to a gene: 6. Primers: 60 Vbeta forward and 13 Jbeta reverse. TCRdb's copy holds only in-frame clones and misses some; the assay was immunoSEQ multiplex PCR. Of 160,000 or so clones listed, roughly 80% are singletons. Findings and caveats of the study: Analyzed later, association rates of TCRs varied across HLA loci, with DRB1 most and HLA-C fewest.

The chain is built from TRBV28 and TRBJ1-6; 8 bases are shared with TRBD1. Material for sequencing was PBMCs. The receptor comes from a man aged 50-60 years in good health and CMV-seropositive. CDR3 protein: CASSLPTGDNSPLHF. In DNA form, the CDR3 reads TGTGCCAGCAGCCTCCCGACAGGGGATAATTCACCCCTCCACTTT.